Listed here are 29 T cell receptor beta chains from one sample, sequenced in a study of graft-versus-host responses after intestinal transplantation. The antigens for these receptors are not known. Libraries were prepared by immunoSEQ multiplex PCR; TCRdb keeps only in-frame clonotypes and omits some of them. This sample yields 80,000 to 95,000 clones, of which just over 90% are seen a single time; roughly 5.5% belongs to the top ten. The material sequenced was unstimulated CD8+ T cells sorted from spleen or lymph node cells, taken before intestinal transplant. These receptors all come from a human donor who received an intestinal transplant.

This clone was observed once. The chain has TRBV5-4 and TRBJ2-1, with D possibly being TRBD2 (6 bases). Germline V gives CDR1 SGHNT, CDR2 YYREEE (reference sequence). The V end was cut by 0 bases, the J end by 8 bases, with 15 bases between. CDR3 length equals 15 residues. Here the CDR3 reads CASSLGGTVFDEQFF. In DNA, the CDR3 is TGTGCCAGCAGCTTGGGCGGGACCGTTTTTGATGAGCAGTTCTTC.

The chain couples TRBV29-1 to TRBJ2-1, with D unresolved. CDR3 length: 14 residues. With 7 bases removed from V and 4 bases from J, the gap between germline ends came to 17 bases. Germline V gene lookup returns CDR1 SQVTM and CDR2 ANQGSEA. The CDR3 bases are TGCAGCGCCGTACCACAAGTGAAGTACAATGAGCAGTTCTTC. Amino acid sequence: CSAVPQVKYNEQFF.

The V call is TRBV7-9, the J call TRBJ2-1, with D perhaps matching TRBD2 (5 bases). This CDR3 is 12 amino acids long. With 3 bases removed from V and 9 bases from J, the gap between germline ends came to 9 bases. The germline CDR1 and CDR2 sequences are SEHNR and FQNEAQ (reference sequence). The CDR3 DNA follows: TGTGCCAGCAGCTTCCCGGGGTTTGAGCAGTTCTTC. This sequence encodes CASSFPGFEQFF. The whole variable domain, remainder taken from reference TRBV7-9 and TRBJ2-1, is DTGVSQNPRHKITKRGQNVTFRCDPISEHNRLYWYRQTLGQGPEFLTYFQNEAQLEKSRLLSDRFSAERPKGSFSTLEIQRTEQGDSAMYLCASSFPGFEQFFGPGTRLTVL.

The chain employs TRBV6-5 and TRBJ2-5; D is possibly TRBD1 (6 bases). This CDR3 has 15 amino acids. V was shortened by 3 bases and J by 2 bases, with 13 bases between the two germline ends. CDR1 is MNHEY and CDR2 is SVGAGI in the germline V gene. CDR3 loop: CASSYGGAGQETQYF. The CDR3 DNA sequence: TGTGCCAGCAGTTATGGGGGCGCGGGTCAAGAGACCCAGTACTTC.

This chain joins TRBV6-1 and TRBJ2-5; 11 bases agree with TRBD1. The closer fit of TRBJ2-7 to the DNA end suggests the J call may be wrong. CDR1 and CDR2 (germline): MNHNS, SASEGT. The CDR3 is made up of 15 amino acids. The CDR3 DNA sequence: TGTGCCAGCAGTGAAGCGGGGACAGGGGGTTTCGAGCAGTACTTC. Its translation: CASSEAGTGGFEQYF.

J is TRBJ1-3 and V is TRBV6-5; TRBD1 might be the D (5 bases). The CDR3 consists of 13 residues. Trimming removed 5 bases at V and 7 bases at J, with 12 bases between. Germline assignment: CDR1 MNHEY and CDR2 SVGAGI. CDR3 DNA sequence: TGTGCCAGCAGTCTGGGACCTGCGAACACCATATATTTT. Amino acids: CASSLGPANTIYF.

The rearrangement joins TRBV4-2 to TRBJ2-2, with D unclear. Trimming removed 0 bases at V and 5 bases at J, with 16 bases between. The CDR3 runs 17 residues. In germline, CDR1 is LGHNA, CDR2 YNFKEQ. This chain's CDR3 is CASSQERWPQGTGELFF. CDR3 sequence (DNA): TGTGCCAGCAGCCAAGAGAGATGGCCCCAAGGTACCGGGGAGCTGTTTTTT.

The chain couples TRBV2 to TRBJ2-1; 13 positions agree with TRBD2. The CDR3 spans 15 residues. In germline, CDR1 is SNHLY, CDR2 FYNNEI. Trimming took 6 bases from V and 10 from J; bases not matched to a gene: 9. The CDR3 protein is CASRGTSGRAGEQFF. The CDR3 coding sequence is TGTGCCAGCAGAGGTACTAGCGGGAGGGCCGGAGAGCAGTTCTTC. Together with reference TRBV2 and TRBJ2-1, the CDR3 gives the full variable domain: EPEVTQTPSHQVTQMGQEVILRCVPISNHLYFYWYRQILGQKVEFLVSFYNNEISEKSEIFDDQFSVERPDGSNFTLKIRSTKLEDSAMYFCASRGTSGRAGEQFFGPGTRLTVL.

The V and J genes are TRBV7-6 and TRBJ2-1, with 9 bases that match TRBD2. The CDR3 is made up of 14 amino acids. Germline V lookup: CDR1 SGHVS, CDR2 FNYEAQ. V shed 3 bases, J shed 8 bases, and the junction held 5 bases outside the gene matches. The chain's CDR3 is CASSFGGGADEQFF. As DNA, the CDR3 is TGTGCCAGCAGCTTTGGCGGGGGGGCTGATGAGCAGTTCTTC.

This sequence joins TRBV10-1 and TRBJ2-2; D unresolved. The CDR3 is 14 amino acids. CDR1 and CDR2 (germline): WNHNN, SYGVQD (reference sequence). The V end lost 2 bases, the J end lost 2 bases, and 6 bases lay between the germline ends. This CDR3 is CASSETDNTGELFF. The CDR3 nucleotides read TGCGCCAGCAGTGAGACAGATAACACCGGGGAGCTGTTTTTT.

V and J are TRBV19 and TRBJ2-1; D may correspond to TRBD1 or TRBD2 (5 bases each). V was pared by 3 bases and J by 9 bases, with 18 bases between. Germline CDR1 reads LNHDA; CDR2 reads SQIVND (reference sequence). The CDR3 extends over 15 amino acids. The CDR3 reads CASSIWGRNVVEQFF. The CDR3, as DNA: TGTGCCAGTAGTATCTGGGGACGCAACGTTGTTGAGCAGTTCTTC.

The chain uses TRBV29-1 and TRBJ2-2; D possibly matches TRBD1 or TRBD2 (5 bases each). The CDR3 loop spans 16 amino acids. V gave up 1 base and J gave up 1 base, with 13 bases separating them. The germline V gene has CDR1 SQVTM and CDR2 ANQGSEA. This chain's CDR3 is CSVEGFTGQNTGELFF. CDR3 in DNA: TGCAGCGTTGAAGGCTTTACGGGGCAGAACACCGGGGAGCTGTTTTTT.

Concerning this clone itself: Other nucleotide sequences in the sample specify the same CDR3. CDR3 sequence: CASSLGQGETQYF. As DNA, the CDR3 is TGTGCCAGCAGTCTGGGACAGGGAGAGACCCAGTACTTC. V is TRBV27 and J is TRBJ2-5; 9 positions agree with TRBD1. This CDR3 is 13 amino acids long. Germline assignment: CDR1 MNHEY and CDR2 SMNVEV (reference sequence). The V segment lost 5 bases and the J segment 4 bases; nucleotides outside the gene matches: 2.

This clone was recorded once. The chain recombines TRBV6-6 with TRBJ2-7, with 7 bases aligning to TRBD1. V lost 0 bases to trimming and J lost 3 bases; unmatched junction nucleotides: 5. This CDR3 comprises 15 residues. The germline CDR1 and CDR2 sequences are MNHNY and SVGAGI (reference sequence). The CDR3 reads CASSYSPQGIYEQYF. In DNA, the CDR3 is TGTGCCAGCAGTTACTCCCCACAGGGGATCTACGAGCAGTACTTC.

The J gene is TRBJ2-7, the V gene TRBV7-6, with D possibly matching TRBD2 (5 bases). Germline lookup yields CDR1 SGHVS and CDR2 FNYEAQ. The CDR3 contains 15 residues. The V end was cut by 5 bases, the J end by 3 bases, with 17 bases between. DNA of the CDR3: TGTGCCAGCAGCCTTTCGAGCGGTTATGACTACGAGCAGTACTTC. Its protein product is CASSLSSGYDYEQYF.

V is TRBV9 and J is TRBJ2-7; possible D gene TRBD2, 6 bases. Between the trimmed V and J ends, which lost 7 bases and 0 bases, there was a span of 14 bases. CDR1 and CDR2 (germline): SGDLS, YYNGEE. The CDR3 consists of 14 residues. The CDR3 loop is CASDQAGGSYEQYF. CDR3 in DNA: TGTGCCAGCGACCAAGCGGGCGGCTCCTACGAGCAGTACTTC.

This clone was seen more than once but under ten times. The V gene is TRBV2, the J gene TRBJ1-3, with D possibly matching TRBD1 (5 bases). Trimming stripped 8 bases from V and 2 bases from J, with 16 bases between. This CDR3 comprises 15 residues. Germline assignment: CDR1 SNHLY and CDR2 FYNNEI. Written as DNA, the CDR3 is TGTGCCAGCCCCCGGTGGGGGGTTCCTGGAAACACCATATATTTT. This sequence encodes CASPRWGVPGNTIYF. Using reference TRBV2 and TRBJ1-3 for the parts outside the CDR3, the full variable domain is EPEVTQTPSHQVTQMGQEVILRCVPISNHLYFYWYRQILGQKVEFLVSFYNNEISEKSEIFDDQFSVERPDGSNFTLKIRSTKLEDSAMYFCASPRWGVPGNTIYFGEGSWLTVV.

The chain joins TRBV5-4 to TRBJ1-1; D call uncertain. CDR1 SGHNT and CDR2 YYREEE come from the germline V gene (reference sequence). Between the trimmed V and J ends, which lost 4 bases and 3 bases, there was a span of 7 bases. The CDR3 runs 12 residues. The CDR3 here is CASSPEDTEAFF. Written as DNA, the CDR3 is TGTGCCAGCAGCCCAGAGGACACTGAAGCTTTCTTT.

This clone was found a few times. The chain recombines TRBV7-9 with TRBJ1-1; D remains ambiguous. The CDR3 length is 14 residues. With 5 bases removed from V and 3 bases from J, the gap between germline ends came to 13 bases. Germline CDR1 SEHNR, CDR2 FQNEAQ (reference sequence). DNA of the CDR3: TGTGCCAGCAGCCCGGTCACGGCGGACACTGAAGCTTTCTTT. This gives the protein CASSPVTADTEAFF.

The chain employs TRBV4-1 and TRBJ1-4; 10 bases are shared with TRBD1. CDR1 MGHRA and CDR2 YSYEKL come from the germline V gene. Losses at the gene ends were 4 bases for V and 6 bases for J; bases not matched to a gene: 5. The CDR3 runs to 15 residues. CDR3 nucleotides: TGCGCCAGCAGCCGCCCCGGGACAGGGGATGAAAAACTGTTTTTT. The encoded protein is CASSRPGTGDEKLFF.

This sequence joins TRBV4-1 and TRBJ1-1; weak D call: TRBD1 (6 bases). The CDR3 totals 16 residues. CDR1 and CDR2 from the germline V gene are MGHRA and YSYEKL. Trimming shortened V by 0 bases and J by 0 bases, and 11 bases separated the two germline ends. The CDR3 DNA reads TGCGCCAGCAGCCAAGATAGGGGGACTATGAACACTGAAGCTTTCTTT. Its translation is CASSQDRGTMNTEAFF.

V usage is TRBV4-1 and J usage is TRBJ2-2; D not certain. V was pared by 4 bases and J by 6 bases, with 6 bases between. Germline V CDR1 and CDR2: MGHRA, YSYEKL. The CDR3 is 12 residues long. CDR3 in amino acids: CASSREAGELFF. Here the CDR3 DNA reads TGCGCCAGCAGCCGAGAGGCCGGGGAGCTGTTTTTT.

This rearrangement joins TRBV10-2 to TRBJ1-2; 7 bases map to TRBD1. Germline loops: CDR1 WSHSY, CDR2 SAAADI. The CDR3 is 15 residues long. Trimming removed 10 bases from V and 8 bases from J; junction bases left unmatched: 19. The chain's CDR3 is CATRRGPGQVPGYTF. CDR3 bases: TGCGCCACCCGGAGGGGCCCCGGACAGGTCCCCGGCTACACCTTC.

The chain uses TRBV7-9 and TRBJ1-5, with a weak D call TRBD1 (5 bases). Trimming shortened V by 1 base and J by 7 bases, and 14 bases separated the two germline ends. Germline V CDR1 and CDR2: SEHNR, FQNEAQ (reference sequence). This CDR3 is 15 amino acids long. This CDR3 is CASSLGGTGWQPQHF. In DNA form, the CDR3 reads TGTGCCAGCAGCTTAGGTGGGACGGGTTGGCAGCCCCAGCATTTT.

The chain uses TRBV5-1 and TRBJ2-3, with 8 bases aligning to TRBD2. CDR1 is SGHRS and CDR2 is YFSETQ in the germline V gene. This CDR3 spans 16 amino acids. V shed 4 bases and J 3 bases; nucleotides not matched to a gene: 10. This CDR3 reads CASSGGTSSLTDTQYF. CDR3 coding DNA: TGCGCCAGCAGCGGCGGGACTAGTTCGCTTACAGATACGCAGTATTTT.

The CDR3 is CASSPVPSSTREQYF. CDR3 nucleotides: TGTGCCAGCAGCCCCGTTCCTTCCTCTACTCGGGAGCAGTACTTC. V gene TRBV13 combines with J gene TRBJ2-7; D gene ambiguous. The V end lost 5 bases, the J end lost 7 bases, and 21 bases lay between the germline ends. This CDR3 region has 15 residues. In germline, CDR1 is PRHDT, CDR2 FYEKMQ (reference sequence).

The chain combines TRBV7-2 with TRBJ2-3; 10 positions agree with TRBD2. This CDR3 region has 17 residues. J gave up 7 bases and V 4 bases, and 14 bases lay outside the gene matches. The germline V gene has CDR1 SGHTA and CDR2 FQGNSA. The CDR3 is CASSSPWPGLAIHTQYF. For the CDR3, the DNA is TGTGCCAGCAGCTCCCCGTGGCCGGGACTAGCGATACATACGCAGTATTTT.

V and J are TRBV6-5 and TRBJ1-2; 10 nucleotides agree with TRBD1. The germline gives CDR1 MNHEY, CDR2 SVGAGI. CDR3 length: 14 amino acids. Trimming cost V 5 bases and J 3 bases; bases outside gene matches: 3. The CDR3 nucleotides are TGTGCCAGCAGTGACAGGGGGCGCGACTATGGCTACACCTTC. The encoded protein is CASSDRGRDYGYTF.

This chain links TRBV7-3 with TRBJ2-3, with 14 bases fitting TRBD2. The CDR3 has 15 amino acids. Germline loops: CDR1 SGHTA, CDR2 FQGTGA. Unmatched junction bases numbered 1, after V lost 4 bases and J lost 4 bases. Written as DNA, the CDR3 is TGTGCCAGCAGCTCGACTAGCGGGGGGGCAGATACGCAGTATTTT. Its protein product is CASSSTSGGADTQYF.